The present T cell receptor (beta chain) was sequenced within a study of CD8 T cells in ankylosing spondylitis. The study's findings and limits: What seemed typical of ankylosing spondylitis blood was a TCR beta motif built from about 8 highly homologous variants.

This clonotype occurred many times. No antigen is known for it. Preparation of TCR beta libraries was done by quantitative 5'-RACE with molecular barcodes. TCRdb re-called the 5' RACE reads with MiXCR, one entry per CDR3 protein. There are approximately 240,000 distinct CDR3 sequences in the sample; 20% to 30% occur only once, and 0.6% to 0.75% lies in the top ten. V lost 8 bases and J lost 5, with 10 bases in between. Germline CDR1 reads SGHTA; CDR2 reads FQGNSA. This CDR3 has 13 residues. The chain couples TRBV7-2 to TRBJ2-6; D gene unclear. This clonotype originated in a male donor with ankylosing spondylitis or in good health (not recorded which). The sequenced material came from blood, either unsorted or a sorted T cell fraction (not recorded which). Here the CDR3 DNA reads TGTGCCAGCCGAGTACAGAGGGCCAACGTCCTGACTTTC. Translating gives CASRVQRANVLTF.